A single sample is the source of the 4 T cell receptor beta chains below, sequenced in a study of blood T cells in healthy people across ages. For the second PCR, which ran for roughly 6 to 11 cycles, a sample-barcoded 5' primer and a J-beta primer mix were used. TCRdb processed the 5' RACE reads anew with MiXCR; each CDR3 protein has one entry. The data contain 650,000 to 950,000 distinct CDR3 sequences, 40% to 50% of them singletons. Material for sequencing was blood. The receptors shown here come from a man aged 60-69 years in good health.

This clonotype occurred a few times. CDR3 sequence reads: CASSKTGGGYEQYF. Here the CDR3 DNA reads TGTGCCAGCAGCAAAACAGGGGGCGGGTACGAGCAGTACTTC. The chain uses TRBV9 and TRBJ2-7, with 9 bases identical to TRBD1. V lost 4 bases and J lost 4; bases outside the gene matches: 6. There are 14 residues in the CDR3. Germline CDR1 is SGDLS and CDR2 is YYNGEE.

This clonotype appeared a single time. The V gene is TRBV5-6, the J gene TRBJ2-1, with 11 bases lining up with TRBD2. V lost 6 bases to trimming and J lost 9 bases; unmatched junction nucleotides: 14. The germline V gene has CDR1 SGHDT and CDR2 YYEEEE. The CDR3 runs to 16 residues. The CDR3 protein is CASIRTLAGEFGEQFF. The CDR3 bases are TGTGCCAGCATACGTACACTAGCGGGGGAGTTTGGTGAGCAGTTCTTC.

The gene calls are TRBV30 and TRBJ2-7; D may be TRBD1 (6 bases). Germline V gene lookup returns CDR1 GTSNPN and CDR2 SVGIG (reference sequence). This CDR3 has 13 amino acids. Between the trimmed V and J ends, which lost 1 base and 2 bases, there was a span of 9 bases. The CDR3: CAWSAQGPYEQYF. The CDR3 coding sequence is TGTGCCTGGAGTGCACAGGGCCCCTACGAGCAGTACTTC.

Only one count was recorded for this clonotype. The chain couples TRBV4-3 to TRBJ2-7; 7 positions agree with TRBD2. Germline CDR1 reads LGHNA; CDR2 reads YSLEER. This CDR3 region has 15 residues. V gave up 11 bases and J gave up 0 bases; unmatched junction bases: 13. The DNA of the CDR3 is TGCGCCGGTAGTTTACAGCGGGGCCCCTCCTACGAGCAGTACTTC. Translated, it gives CAGSLQRGPSYEQYF.